These 7 T cell receptor beta chains share one sample of origin, sequenced in a study of regulatory T cells in long-lasting Graves disease. As for time point: newly diagnosed GD, antithyroid drugs for less than 3 months. PBMCs provided the RNA from which the TCR library was made. CDR3-region Arm-PCR and iRepertoire HTBI primers produced the TCR beta libraries. TCRdb independently ran MiXCR on the multiplex PCR reads; one entry per CDR3 protein. This table has 450,000 to 500,000 distinct CDR3 sequences, about 17% appearing once. These data also formed part of another study, on T cells in Graves' hyperthyroidism and ophthalmopathy.

Sequencing was performed on peripheral blood mononuclear cells (PBMCs), taken at new diagnosis, from a patient treated with antithyroid drugs. The origin of the receptors is a man aged 35-49 years with Graves disease.

A note on this clonotype: A read error may be the cause here, since a much bigger clone is one base away. The gene calls are TRBV28 and TRBJ2-3; 9 bases map to TRBD1. The J call may not be correct, given that the DNA end is closer to TRBJ2-7. Germline V gene data show CDR1 as MDHEN and CDR2 as SYDVKM. CDR3 length equals 16 residues. The CDR3 sequence is CTSSLSGGQGSNEQYF. CDR3 DNA sequence: TGTACCAGCAGTTTATCTGGTGGACAGGGGTCCAACGAGCAGTACTTC.

The V and J genes are TRBV24-1 and TRBJ2-5; 7 bases are shared with TRBD1. Germline V gene lookup returns CDR1 KGHDR and CDR2 SFDVKD. The V segment lost 3 bases and the J segment 5 bases; nucleotides outside the gene matches: 11. This CDR3 comprises 16 residues. CDR3 sequence (DNA): TGTGCCACCAGTGATACCCTAAAGGGGGCCTTGGAGACCCAGTACTTC. Its translation is CATSDTLKGALETQYF.

Of note for this clonotype: This may stem from a read error, because a much larger clone lies one nucleotide away. The chain uses TRBV27 and TRBJ2-7; the match to TRBD1 covers 8 bases. Germline V lookup: CDR1 MNHEY, CDR2 SMNVEV (reference sequence). CDR3 length: 16 residues. CDR3 coding DNA: TGTGCCAGCGGTTTATCGGTTGGCAGGGGGCGCCCCGAGCAGTACTTC. The encoded protein is CASGLSVGRGRPEQYF.

V and J are TRBV15 and TRBJ2-3, with D tentatively TRBD2 (5 bases). This CDR3 is built from 14 residues. The V gene lost 1 base and the J gene lost 0 bases, with 5 bases spanning the gap. CDR1 and CDR2 from the germline V gene are LNHNV and YYDKDF (reference sequence). The CDR3 spells CATSRGGSTDTQYF. CDR3 sequence (DNA): TGTGCCACCAGCAGAGGCGGGAGCACAGATACGCAGTATTTT.

This clonotype was counted ten times or more. The CDR3 region is CASSLPPTSSAEQFF. DNA for the CDR3: TGTGCCAGCAGCTTACCGCCGACTAGCAGCGCTGAGCAGTTCTTC. The V gene is TRBV11-3, the J gene TRBJ2-1, with TRBD2 matching over 7 bases. The CDR3 has 15 residues. The germline V gene encodes CDR1 SGHNT and CDR2 YENEEA. V shed 2 bases and J 9 bases; nucleotides not matched to a gene: 10.

At least ten counts were recorded for this clonotype. The chain links TRBV20-1 to TRBJ1-1; D remains unclear. This CDR3 is built from 10 residues. V lost 1 base to trimming and J lost 7 bases, with 4 bases between them. Germline CDR1 DFQATT, CDR2 SNEGSKA (reference sequence). The CDR3 nucleotides are TGCAGTGCTAGAGTCCGTGAAGCTTTCTTT. Encoded protein: CSARVREAFF.

This clonotype was counted at least ten times. This sequence joins TRBV12-3 or TRBV12-4 and TRBJ1-2; D gene uncertain. V gave up 7 bases and J gave up 10 bases, with 19 bases separating them. The CDR3 extends over 13 amino acids. DNA for the CDR3: TGTGCCAGCACCCCGGGTTGGATTTTTGACTACACCTTC. It encodes CASTPGWIFDYTF.